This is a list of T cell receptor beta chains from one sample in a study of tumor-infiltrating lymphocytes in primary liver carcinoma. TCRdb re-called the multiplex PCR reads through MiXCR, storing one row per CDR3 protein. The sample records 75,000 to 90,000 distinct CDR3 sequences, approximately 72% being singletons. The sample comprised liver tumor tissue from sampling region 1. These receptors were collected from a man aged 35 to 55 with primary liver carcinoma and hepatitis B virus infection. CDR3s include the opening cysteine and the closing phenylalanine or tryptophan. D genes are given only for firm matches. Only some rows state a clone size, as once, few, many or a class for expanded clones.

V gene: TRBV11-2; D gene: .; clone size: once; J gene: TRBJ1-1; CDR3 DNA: TGTACCAGCAGCTTAATGCTTGGCTCGGGGGCTTTCTTT; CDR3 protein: CTSSLMLGSGAFF
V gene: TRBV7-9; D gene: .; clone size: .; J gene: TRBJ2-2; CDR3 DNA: TGTGCCAGCAGCTTGGGCGTGGTTACTACCGGGGAGCTGTTTTTT; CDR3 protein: CASSLGVVTTGELFF
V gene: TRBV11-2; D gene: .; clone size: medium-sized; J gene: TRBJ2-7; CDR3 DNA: TGTGCCAGCAGCTTTCGCGATAGCGGCTCCTACGAGCAGTACTTC; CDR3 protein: CASSFRDSGSYEQYF
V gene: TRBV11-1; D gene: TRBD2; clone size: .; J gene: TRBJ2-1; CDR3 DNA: TGTGCCAACAGCCTGAGACTAGCAGGAGATGTTGACAATGAGCAGTTCTTC; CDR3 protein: CANSLRLAGDVDNEQFF
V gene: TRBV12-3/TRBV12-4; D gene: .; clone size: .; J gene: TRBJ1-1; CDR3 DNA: TGTGCCAGCACTCTCCGGGGGGGCACTGAAGTTTCCTTT; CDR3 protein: CASTLRGGTEVSF
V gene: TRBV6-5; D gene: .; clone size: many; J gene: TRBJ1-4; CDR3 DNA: TGTGCCAGCTTTGGCGGGGGGCGAGAAGAAAAACTGTTTTTT; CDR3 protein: CASFGGGREEKLFF
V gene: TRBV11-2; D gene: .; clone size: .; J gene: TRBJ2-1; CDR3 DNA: TGTGCCAGCAACTTTGACCCTAGGAGAGCCGGGAGTTACAATGAGCAGTTCTTC; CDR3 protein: CASNFDPRRAGSYNEQFF
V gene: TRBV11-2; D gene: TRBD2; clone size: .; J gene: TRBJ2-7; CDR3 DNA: TGTGCCGACTGCCAGGGACTAGCGGGTTCCCCTTTCTACGAGCAGTACTTC; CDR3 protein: CADCQGLAGSPFYEQYF
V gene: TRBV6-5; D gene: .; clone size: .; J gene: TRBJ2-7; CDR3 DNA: TGTGCTAGCAGTTACTCGTTAACAGGGTCCTACAAGCAGTACTTC; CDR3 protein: CASSYSLTGSYKQYF
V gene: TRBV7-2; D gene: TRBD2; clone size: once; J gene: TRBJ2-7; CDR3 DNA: TGTGCCAGCATCGTAGTGGGACTAGACAGGGAGCAGTACTTC; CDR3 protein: CASIVVGLDREQYF
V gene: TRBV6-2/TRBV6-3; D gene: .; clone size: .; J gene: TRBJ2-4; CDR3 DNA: TGTACCAGCAGTACTTTTGGAGTAGAGAAAAGCATTCAGTACTTC; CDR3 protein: CTSSTFGVEKSIQYF
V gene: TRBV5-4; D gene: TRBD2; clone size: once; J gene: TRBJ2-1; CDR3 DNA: TGTATCAGCAGCCAAGGACTAGTGGGAGGTGGGCCCTACAATGAGCAGTTCTTC; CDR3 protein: CISSQGLVGGGPYNEQFF
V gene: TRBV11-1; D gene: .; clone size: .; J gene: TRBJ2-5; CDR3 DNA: TGTGCCAGTAGTCCGCCCCCGGAGGTCAGGAAGGACTTCCAAGAGGCCCAGTACTTC; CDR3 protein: CASSPPPEVRKDFQEAQYF
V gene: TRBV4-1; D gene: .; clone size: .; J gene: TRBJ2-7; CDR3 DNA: TGCGTCAGCAGCCAAGAAGGCGGCAGGGGAGTTAGCGGAGTCTACGAGCAGTACTTC; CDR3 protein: CVSSQEGGRGVSGVYEQYF
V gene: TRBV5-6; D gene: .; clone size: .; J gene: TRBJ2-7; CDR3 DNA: TGTGCCAGCAGCTTGTTGTCCAAATACGAGCAATGCTTC; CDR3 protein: CASSLLSKYEQCF
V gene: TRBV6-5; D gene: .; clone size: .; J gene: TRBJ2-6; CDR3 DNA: TGTGCCAGCAGTTACTCGGTTCTAACGGGCACTGGGGCCAACGTCCTGACTTTC; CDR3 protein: CASSYSVLTGTGANVLTF
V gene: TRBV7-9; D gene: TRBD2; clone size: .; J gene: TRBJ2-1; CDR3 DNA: TGTCCCAGCAGCCCGGGCAGGGCGGGAGTCTGGGGTGAGCAGTTCTTC; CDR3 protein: CPSSPGRAGVWGEQFF
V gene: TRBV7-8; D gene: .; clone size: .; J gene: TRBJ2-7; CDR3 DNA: TGTGTCAGCAGCTTAGTAGGGTTAGATCACTACGAGCAGTACTTC; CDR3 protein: CVSSLVGLDHYEQYF
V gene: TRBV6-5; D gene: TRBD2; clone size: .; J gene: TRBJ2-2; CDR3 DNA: TGTGCCAGCAGTTCCTTGGGCGGGAGGATTACCGGGGAGTTGTTTTTT; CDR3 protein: CASSSLGGRITGELFF
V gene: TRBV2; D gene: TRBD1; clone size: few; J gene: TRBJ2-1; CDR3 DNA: TGTGCCAGCAGTGAAGACGGGACAGGGGACAATGAGCAGTTCTTC; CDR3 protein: CASSEDGTGDNEQFF
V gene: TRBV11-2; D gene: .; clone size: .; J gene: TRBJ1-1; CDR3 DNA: TGTGCCAGCCGTCGAGGCAGGAACATTGAAGCTTTCTTT; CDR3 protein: CASRRGRNIEAFF
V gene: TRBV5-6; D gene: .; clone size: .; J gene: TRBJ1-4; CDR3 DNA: TGTACCAGCAGCATGGGGGGGAGAGGGCCCGAAAAACTGTTTTTT; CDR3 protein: CTSSMGGRGPEKLFF
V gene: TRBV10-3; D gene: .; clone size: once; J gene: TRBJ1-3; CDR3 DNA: TGTGCCATCAGACCTGGAAACGCCATATATTTT; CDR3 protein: CAIRPGNAIYF
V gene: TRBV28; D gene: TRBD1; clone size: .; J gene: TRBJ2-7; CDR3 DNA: TGTGCCAGCTATCAGGGGGACGGGCACTCCTACGAGCAGTACTTC; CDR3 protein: CASYQGDGHSYEQYF
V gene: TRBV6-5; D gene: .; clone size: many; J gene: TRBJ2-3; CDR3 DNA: TGTGCCAGCAGGGCCCGCCTAGGATCGGATACGCAGTATTTT; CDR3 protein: CASRARLGSDTQYF
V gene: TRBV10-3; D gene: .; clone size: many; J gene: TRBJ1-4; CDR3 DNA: TGTGCCATCAGTGCGAACCCCGAGGAAAAACTGTTTTTT; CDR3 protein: CAISANPEEKLFF
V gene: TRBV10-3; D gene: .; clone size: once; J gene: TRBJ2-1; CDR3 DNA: TGTGCCATCACGGCCGGGGAGGTCGGTGAGCGGTTCTTC; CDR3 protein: CAITAGEVGERFF
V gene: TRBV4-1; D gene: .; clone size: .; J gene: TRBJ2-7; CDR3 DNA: TGCGCCAACAGCCCTTGGGGAGGGGGTTCCTACGAGCAGTACTTC; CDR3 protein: CANSPWGGGSYEQYF
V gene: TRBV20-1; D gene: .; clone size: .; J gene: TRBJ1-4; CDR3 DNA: TGCAGTGCTGGAGGGACACCCTCTAATGAAAAACTGTTTTTT; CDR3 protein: CSAGGTPSNEKLFF
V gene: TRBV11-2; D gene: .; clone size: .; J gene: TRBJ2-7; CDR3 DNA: TGTGCCAGCAGCTTAGGAGCCCACGGGCAATACTTC; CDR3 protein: CASSLGAHGQYF
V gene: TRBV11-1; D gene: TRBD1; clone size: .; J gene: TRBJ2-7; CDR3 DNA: TGTGCCAGCAGCTCTCTGGGACAGGGAATGTACGAGCAGTACTTC; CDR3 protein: CASSSLGQGMYEQYF
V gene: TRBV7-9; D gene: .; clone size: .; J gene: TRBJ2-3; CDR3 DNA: TGTGCCCGCAGCTTCAAAGGGATTGCAGATACGCAGTATTTT; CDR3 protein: CARSFKGIADTQYF
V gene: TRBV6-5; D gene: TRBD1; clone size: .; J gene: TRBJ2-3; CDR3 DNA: TGTGACGTCAGACCCGGGACAGGCAATTACGATACGCAGTATTTT; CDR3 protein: CDVRPGTGNYDTQYF
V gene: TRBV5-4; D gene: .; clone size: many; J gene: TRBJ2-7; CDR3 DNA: TGTGCCAGCAGCCTGGGGGGCGCAGACGAGCAGTACTTC; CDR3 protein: CASSLGGADEQYF
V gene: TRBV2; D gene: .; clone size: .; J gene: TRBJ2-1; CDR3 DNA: TGTGCCAGCACCGCAATGACAGGCGGCGAGCATTTCTTC; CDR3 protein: CASTAMTGGEHFF
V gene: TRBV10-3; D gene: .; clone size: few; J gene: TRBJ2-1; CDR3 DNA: TGTGCTGTCGGCCTTCACCATAGCTCCTACAATGAGCAGTTCTTC; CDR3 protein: CAVGLHHSSYNEQFF
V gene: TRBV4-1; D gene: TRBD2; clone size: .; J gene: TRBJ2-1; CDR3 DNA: TGCGCCAGCAGCCAAGTTCGACTAGCGGTGTGCAATGAGCAGTTCTTC; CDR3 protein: CASSQVRLAVCNEQFF
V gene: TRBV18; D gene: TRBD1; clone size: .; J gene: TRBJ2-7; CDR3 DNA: TGTGCCAGCTCACGACAACACAAGACAGGGTCCAGGGGCTACGAGCAGTACTTC; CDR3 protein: CASSRQHKTGSRGYEQYF
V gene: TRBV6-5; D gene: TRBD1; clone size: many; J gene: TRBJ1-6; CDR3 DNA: TGTGCCAGCAGTTACACGACAGGGGAGGATTCACCCCTCCACTTT; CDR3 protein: CASSYTTGEDSPLHF
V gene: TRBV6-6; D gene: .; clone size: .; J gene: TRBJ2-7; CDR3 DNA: TGTGTCAGCAGTTATCCCACTGACGAGCAGTACTTC; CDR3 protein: CVSSYPTDEQYF
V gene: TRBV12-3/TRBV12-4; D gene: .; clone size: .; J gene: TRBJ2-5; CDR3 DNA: TGTGCCAGCAGTGTAGGAGGGGAGACCCAGTACTTC; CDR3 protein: CASSVGGETQYF
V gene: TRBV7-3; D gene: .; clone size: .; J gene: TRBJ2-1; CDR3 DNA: TGTGCCAGCAGCTTAACCAGGGGCGATGAGCAGTTCTTC; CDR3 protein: CASSLTRGDEQFF
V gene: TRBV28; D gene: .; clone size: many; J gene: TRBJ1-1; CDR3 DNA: TGTGCCAGCAGTTTAGGCACGGAGAGGACTGAAGCTTTCTTT; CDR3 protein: CASSLGTERTEAFF
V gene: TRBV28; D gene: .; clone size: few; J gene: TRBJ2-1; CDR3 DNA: TGTGCCAGCGGTCCCCCGATAGGGGAGCAGTTCTTC; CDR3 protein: CASGPPIGEQFF
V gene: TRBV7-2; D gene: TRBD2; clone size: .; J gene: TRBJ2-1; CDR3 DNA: TGTACCAGCAGCCGAGTCAACCTAGCGGGAGAAGATGAGCAGTTCTTC; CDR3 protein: CTSSRVNLAGEDEQFF
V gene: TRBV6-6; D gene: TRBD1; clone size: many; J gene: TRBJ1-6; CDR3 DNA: TGTGCCAGCAGTTACTCCGGGACAGGGGATTCACCCCTCCACTTT; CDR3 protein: CASSYSGTGDSPLHF
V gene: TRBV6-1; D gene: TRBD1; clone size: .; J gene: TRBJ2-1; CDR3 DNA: TGTGTCGGCAGTGTCTCGAGACAGGGGGCGTACAATGAGCAGTTCTTC; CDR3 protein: CVGSVSRQGAYNEQFF